This note documents a single T cell receptor beta chain sequence. The sample belongs to a study of blood T cell repertoires in COVID-19. Study overall: Samples taken during acute and convalescent COVID-19 were collected in the United States, Italy and Spain.

Trimming removed 2 bases at V and 1 base at J, with 6 bases between. Germline V CDR1 and CDR2: SGHDT, YYEEEE. The length of the CDR3 is 13 residues. Source study methods: The authors estimated nucleated cell counts from reference gene primer amplification. TCRdb's table, derived via immunoSEQ multiplex PCR, lists solely in-frame clones and lacks some. V and J calls and clone size are given by that table; D and trimming were obtained from the DNA. In the table there are about 220,000 clones, roughly nine tenths of which are singletons. Researchers sorted participants into cohorts using their self-reported clinical history.

This TCR came from a woman in her late teens or twenties in a cohort exposed to, infected with or recovered from COVID-19 (not recorded which). Sequenced input: PBMCs or T cells enriched from blood (not recorded which). V and J are TRBV5-6 and TRBJ1-1; D not certain. CDR3 nucleotides: TGTGCCAGCAGCTTACGGTGGAACACTGAAGCTTTCTTT. Translated, it gives CASSLRWNTEAFF.